This T cell receptor beta chain was observed in a study of blood T cell repertoires in COVID-19 (dated by TCRdb to the early 2020s). Concerning the study at large: The collaborator samples originated in the United States, Italy and Spain and spanned the acute and convalescent phases of COVID-19. The dataset comprised deeply sampled blood TCRbeta repertoires from subjects exposed to, actively infected with, or recovered from COVID-19. HLA class I and class II types, where available, came from metadata supplied by the sample provider rather than from assay-based typing. The sample metadata nearly always contained a de-identified subject ID, COVID-19 status, age in years and sex. The repertoires were released in a freely available public database intended as a resource for research on the immune response to SARS-CoV-2. The samples were drawn from two sources: the first 160 participants of the ongoing ImmuneRACE study, and 950 to 1,500 subjects contributed by 6 global collaborators. The material from the prospective study consisted of cDNA or gDNA derived from T cells, B-cell-depleted T cells, or PBMCs. What the authors observed across the whole study: The quantity of clinical and demographic metadata differed by source and by participant and was supplied without curation.

Taken from the germline V gene, the CDR1 and CDR2 loops are SGDLS and YYNGEE. Germline trimming amounts to 3 bases on V and 4 bases on J, with 7 as the count of junction bases outside the gene matches. From the cysteine through the phenylalanine, the CDR3 covers 15 amino acids. Only the CDR3 DNA stays, 45 bases, in frame from base 1. In Seattle, one collaborating source enrolled patients while the infection was active and tracked those patients longitudinally over the course of disease. The collaborating institutions used their own protocols to collect whole blood in K2EDTA tubes. Collaborator samples were shipped for TCRbeta analysis as frozen whole blood, isolated PBMCs, or DNA extracted from either sample type. The immunoSEQ Assay, a bias-controlled multiplex PCR, was used to amplify TCRbeta CDR3 regions from genomic DNA. The original methods were these. The number of nucleated cells in each sample was estimated by amplification of reference gene primers within the assay. To quantify the absolute abundance of each unique TCRbeta CDR3 rearrangement, sequence reads were collapsed and filtered. For each sample, productive Simpson clonality was calculated by taking the square root of Simpson's diversity index across productive rearrangements. TCRdb obtained this table from immuneACCESS and retained in-frame rearrangements with V and J assigned. These tables miss some clones; where compared with another copy, unresolved V genes account for less than half of the shortfall, and the remainder is unexplained. The D gene and trimming were derived from the DNA, and the V and J assignments and clone size from that table. The sample records about 410,000 clones, about 89% of which are singletons. Clones ranked in the top ten supply around 1.5% of the sample.

The count of this clone is one. The clone's antigen remains unknown. Base qualities are not provided; no much larger clone lies one nucleotide away. This chain joins TRBV9 to TRBJ1-2; 9 bases in between match TRBD1. The clonotype comes from a woman aged 40 to 50 with COVID-19, enrolled during active disease. What was sequenced was peripheral blood. CDR3 protein: CASSGRQGVGYGYTF. The DNA sequence follows: TGTGCCAGCAGCGGCCGACAGGGGGTCGGCTATGGCTACACCTTC.